This T cell receptor (beta chain) is drawn from a study of T cells in Graves' hyperthyroidism and ophthalmopathy. This clonotype was seen ten or more times. RNA transcripts gave rise to amplified TCR beta CDR3 regions. An initial round of RT-PCR targeting the TCR CDR3 relied on the HTBI primer set. TCRdb used MiXCR to reprocess the multiplex PCR reads, holding one entry per CDR3 protein. The table lists 250,000 to 300,000 distinct CDR3 sequences, about an eighth of them singletons. Trimming removed 6 bases at V and 7 bases at J, with 13 bases between. The CDR3 length is 13 residues. Germline lookup yields CDR1 MNHNS and CDR2 SASEGT.

The source of this sequence is a woman between 40 and 50 years old with Graves' hyperthyroidism. The source material was blood. The chain carries TRBV6-1 and TRBJ2-1; D tentatively fits TRBD1 or TRBD2 (5 bases each). DNA for the CDR3: TGTGCCAGCAGGATACTAGGGGTAAATGAGCAGTTCTTC. Translated, it gives CASRILGVNEQFF.